The 25 T cell receptor beta chains below come from one sample, sequenced in a study of T cell responses to AZD1222 COVID-19 vaccine. Sequencing used immunoSEQ multiplex PCR; TCRdb keeps in-frame clones, though not all of them. The sample has 180,000 or so clones, around 90% seen once; the top ten hold 25% to 30%. The sequencing used peripheral blood, collected 28 days after the second AZD1222 dose. These receptors all stem from an adult who received the AZD1222 COVID-19 vaccine.

This chain uses TRBV18 with TRBJ2-5; TRBD1 is a possible D gene (6 bases). Germline V lookup: CDR1 KGHSH, CDR2 LQKENI. The CDR3 runs 15 residues. With 6 bases removed from V and 2 bases from J, the gap between germline ends came to 16 bases. In DNA, the CDR3 is TGTGCCAGCTCGATCCAGACAGGCCCGCAAGAGACCCAGTACTTC. This translates into CASSIQTGPQETQYF. The full variable domain, its missing parts supplied by reference TRBV18 and TRBJ2-5, is NAGVMQNPRHLVRRRGQEARLRCSPMKGHSHVYWYRQLPEEGLKFMVYLQKENIIDESGMPKERFSAEFPKEGPSILRIQQVVRGDSAAYFCASSIQTGPQETQYFGPGTRLLVL.

The rearrangement uses TRBV12-3 or TRBV12-4 and TRBJ2-7; D is unclear. The germline V and J ends were trimmed by 1 base and 4 bases, with 5 bases remaining between them. This CDR3 has 12 amino acids. Here the CDR3 DNA reads TGTGCCAGCAGTTTAGAAGGGTACGAGCAGTACTTC. Encoded protein: CASSLEGYEQYF.

The rearrangement joins TRBV4-2 to TRBJ2-2, with 9 bases fitting TRBD1. Germline-derived CDR1 and CDR2 are LGHNA and YNFKEQ. The CDR3 sequence is 15 residues long. V shed 6 bases and J 7 bases; nucleotides not matched to a gene: 9. The CDR3 here is CASRAGTGSVGELFF. CDR3 coding DNA: TGTGCCAGCAGAGCCGGGACAGGGTCCGTCGGGGAGCTGTTTTTT.

The chain links TRBV9 to TRBJ2-3; TRBD2 matches 7 bases. The V segment lost 3 bases and the J segment 2 bases; nucleotides outside the gene matches: 3. Per the germline V gene, CDR1 is SGDLS and CDR2 is YYNGEE. This CDR3 comprises 14 residues. DNA for the CDR3: TGTGCCAGCAGCGATAGCGGGTCCACAGATACGCAGTATTTT. It codes for CASSDSGSTDTQYF.

This clone was picked up one time. One junction end does not reproduce the germline sequence, and a read error may be involved. The chain couples TRBV28 to TRBJ2-3; 11 bases line up with TRBD2. Germline V gene lookup returns CDR1 MDHEN and CDR2 SYDVKM. CDR3 size: 15 residues. The CDR3 DNA sequence: TGTGCCAGCGGTTTAGCGGGAGGGCCCACAGATACGCAGTATTTT. It specifies CASGLAGGPTDTQYF.

DNA of the CDR3: TGTGCCAGCAGAAAATTAAAACTAGCGGGAGGGCCTGGTGAGCAGTTCTTC. Translation gives CASRKLKLAGGPGEQFF. The chain recombines TRBV11-2 with TRBJ2-1; 13 nucleotides align to TRBD2. This CDR3 is built from 17 residues. Per the germline V gene, CDR1 is SGHAT and CDR2 is FQNNGV. J lost 9 bases, V lost 6 bases, and 14 bases had no gene match.

The chain is built from TRBV5-1 and TRBJ2-7; 8 nucleotides line up with TRBD1. The CDR3 is 14 amino acids. Germline V gene data show CDR1 as SGHRS and CDR2 as YFSETQ. Unmatched junction bases numbered 6, after V lost 4 bases and J lost 3 bases. The CDR3 sequence: CASSVGQGGYEQYF. The CDR3 nucleotides read TGCGCCAGCAGCGTTGGACAGGGTGGCTACGAGCAGTACTTC. The entire variable domain, with the rest obtained from reference TRBV5-1 and TRBJ2-7, is as follows: KAGVTQTPRYLIKTRGQQVTLSCSPISGHRSVSWYQQTPGQGLQFLFEYFSETQRNKGNFPGRFSGRQFSNSRSEMNVSTLELGDSALYLCASSVGQGGYEQYFGPGTRLTVT.

The chain carries TRBV28 and TRBJ1-4; unclear D gene. The V end lost 7 bases, the J end lost 4 bases, and 4 bases lay between the germline ends. This CDR3 is 11 amino acids long. CDR1 is MDHEN, CDR2 SYDVKM, per germline. This CDR3 is CASTLNEKLFF. In nucleotides, the CDR3 is TGTGCCAGCACCCTTAATGAAAAACTGTTTTTT.

CDR3 amino acids: CATSDPGQGGETQYF. The CDR3 coding sequence is TGTGCCACCAGTGACCCTGGACAGGGCGGGGAGACCCAGTACTTC. The V and J genes are TRBV24-1 and TRBJ2-5, with 8 bases matching TRBD1. The CDR3 is 15 amino acids. Germline V gene data show CDR1 as KGHDR and CDR2 as SFDVKD. With V trimmed by 4 bases and J by 5 bases, 8 bases remained unmatched.

J is TRBJ2-2 and V is TRBV4-3, with 9 nucleotides matching TRBD1. The CDR3 consists of 15 residues. V was clipped by 1 base and J by 6 bases; unmatched bases: 3. Germline V CDR1 and CDR2: LGHNA, YSLEER. In nucleotides, the CDR3 is TGCGCCAGCAGCCAAGTGGGGACAGGGCCCGGGGAGCTGTTTTTT. Protein: CASSQVGTGPGELFF.

This clone was seen a few times. The chain has TRBV11-1 and TRBJ2-7; D unresolved. V was cut by 2 bases and J by 7 bases, with 6 bases left in between. Germline V lookup: CDR1 SGHAT, CDR2 FQDESV (reference sequence). The CDR3 totals 11 residues. CDR3 region: CASSLLGEQYF. Written as DNA, the CDR3 is TGTGCCAGCAGCTTATTGGGAGAGCAGTACTTC.

The chain has TRBV7-2 and TRBJ2-5; TRBD2 might be the D (5 bases). Germline V gene data show CDR1 as SGHTA and CDR2 as FQGNSA. Trimming left V 5 bases short and J 5 bases short, with 18 bases between. There are 15 residues in the CDR3. The CDR3 nucleotides read TGTGCCAGCAGCCCCGCCCTGACGGGGATGGAGACCCAGTACTTC. It yields the protein CASSPALTGMETQYF.

The genes are TRBV19 and TRBJ1-3; 11 nucleotides line up with TRBD1. Trimming took 4 bases from V and 0 from J; bases not matched to a gene: 5. This CDR3 comprises 17 residues. Germline values: CDR1 LNHDA, CDR2 SQIVND (reference sequence). The CDR3 region is CASSNGDRGDSGNTIYF. CDR3 in DNA: TGTGCCAGTAGTAACGGGGACAGGGGGGACTCTGGAAACACCATATATTTT.

This clone was recorded only once. V gene TRBV3-1 (or the pseudogene TRBV3-2) combines with J gene TRBJ1-5, with 7 bases lining up with TRBD1. CDR1 and CDR2 (germline): LGHDT, YNNKEL (reference sequence). This CDR3 has 14 amino acids. The V segment lost 0 bases and the J segment 7 bases; nucleotides outside the gene matches: 3. CDR3 residues: CASSQDTGVQPQHF. The CDR3 region has the DNA TGTGCCAGCAGCCAAGACACAGGGGTACAGCCCCAGCATTTT.

The gene calls are TRBV19 and TRBJ2-3; possibly TRBD2 for D (6 bases). The CDR3 loop spans 16 amino acids. Germline values: CDR1 LNHDA, CDR2 SQIVND (reference sequence). V lost 4 bases to trimming and J lost 4 bases, with 18 bases between them. CDR3 DNA sequence: TGTGCCAGTAGTAACCATGGAGCGGGTGGGGCAGATACGCAGTATTTT. Translated, it gives CASSNHGAGGADTQYF.

The gene calls are TRBV5-6 and TRBJ2-4, with D possibly TRBD1 on 5 matching bases. V dropped 4 bases and J dropped 0 bases, with 8 bases sitting between them. Germline V CDR1 and CDR2: SGHDT, YYEEEE. The CDR3 loop spans 14 amino acids. In DNA, the CDR3 is TGTGCCAGCAGCCCCAGGGTAGCCAAAAACATTCAGTACTTC. Protein product: CASSPRVAKNIQYF. The full variable domain, rest sourced from reference TRBV5-6 and TRBJ2-4, is DAGVTQSPTHLIKTRGQQVTLRCSPKSGHDTVSWYQQALGQGPQFIFQYYEEEERQRGNFPDRFSGHQFPNYSSELNVNALLLGDSALYLCASSPRVAKNIQYFGAGTRLSVL.

V gene TRBV5-1 combines with J gene TRBJ2-2; no reliable D call. CDR1 and CDR2 (germline): SGHRS, YFSETQ. Deletions cut 0 bases from V and 4 bases from J, with 7 bases between. This CDR3 comprises 14 residues. The CDR3 here is CASSLEPTTGELFF. CDR3 DNA: TGCGCCAGCAGCTTGGAACCAACCACCGGGGAGCTGTTTTTT.

The chain carries TRBV6-2 or TRBV6-3 and TRBJ2-7, with no clear D. Trimming shortened V by 4 bases and J by 0 bases, and 7 bases separated the two germline ends. CDR1 MNHEY and CDR2 SVGEGT come from the germline V gene. The CDR3 is made up of 13 amino acids. The CDR3 reads CASSLITSYEQYF. The DNA of the CDR3 is TGTGCCAGCAGTTTGATTACCTCCTACGAGCAGTACTTC.

This clone was counted a few times. The chain joins TRBV4-2 to TRBJ2-5; D is undetermined. V was pared by 0 bases and J by 0 bases, with 5 bases between. The length of the CDR3 is 14 residues. Germline CDR1 is LGHNA and CDR2 is YNFKEQ. The chain's CDR3 is CASSQEGHQETQYF. In nucleotides, the CDR3 is TGTGCCAGCAGCCAAGAGGGTCACCAAGAGACCCAGTACTTC.

The chain combines TRBV7-3 with TRBJ2-3; 12 bases agree with TRBD1. The CDR3 is 19 residues long. Germline trimming cut 5 bases from V and 3 bases from J; bases unmatched to any gene: 15. Germline V gives CDR1 SGHTA, CDR2 FQGTGA. CDR3 in DNA: TGTGCCAGCAGCCTCGATCCAGGGACAGGGGGCTCGTTGACAGATACGCAGTATTTT. This codes for CASSLDPGTGGSLTDTQYF.

This chain uses TRBV27 with TRBJ1-3; TRBD1 might be the D (5 bases). CDR1 is MNHEY, CDR2 SMNVEV, per germline (reference sequence). The CDR3 is 16 residues long. V was shortened by 5 bases and J by 0 bases, with 14 bases between the two germline ends. CDR3 protein: CASSTRRQNSGNTIYF. CDR3 sequence (DNA): TGTGCCAGCAGTACCCGGAGACAGAACTCTGGAAACACCATATATTTT.

The V call is TRBV7-8, the J call TRBJ2-3; 12 bases are shared with TRBD2. Germline CDR1 reads SGHVS; CDR2 reads FQNEAQ. The CDR3 covers 18 residues. After removal of 4 bases from V and 4 bases from J, the junction contained 12 bases not matched to a gene. The CDR3 nucleotides read TGTGCCAGCAGCTCCGCACTAGCGGGAGGCCTACGGGCAGATACGCAGTATTTT. Protein sequence: CASSSALAGGLRADTQYF.

This chain uses TRBV7-6 with TRBJ2-5, with 12 bases matching TRBD2. The CDR3 contains 16 residues. CDR1 is SGHVS and CDR2 is FNYEAQ in the germline V gene. Germline trimming cut 3 bases from V and 1 base from J; bases unmatched to any gene: 3. The DNA of the CDR3 is TGTGCCAGCAGCTTGATGACTAGCGGGAGCCAAGAGACCCAGTACTTC. Translation: CASSLMTSGSQETQYF.

The gene calls are TRBV2 and TRBJ2-1, with 14 nucleotides matching TRBD2. CDR3 length: 15 amino acids. The J segment lost 8 bases and the V segment lost 6 bases, leaving 6 bases of the junction unmatched. The germline gives CDR1 SNHLY, CDR2 FYNNEI. CDR3 amino acids: CASSGTSGSSDEQFF. In DNA, the CDR3 is TGTGCCAGCAGCGGGACTAGCGGGAGTAGTGATGAGCAGTTCTTC. The full variable domain, completed using reference TRBV2 and TRBJ2-1, is EPEVTQTPSHQVTQMGQEVILRCVPISNHLYFYWYRQILGQKVEFLVSFYNNEISEKSEIFDDQFSVERPDGSNFTLKIRSTKLEDSAMYFCASSGTSGSSDEQFFGPGTRLTVL.

This clone was detected only a few times. The chain joins TRBV9 to TRBJ1-1; a weak D match, TRBD1 (6 bases). V lost 2 bases and J lost 1, with 12 bases in between. The CDR3 contains 15 residues. Germline CDR1 and CDR2: SGDLS and YYNGEE. CDR3 DNA: TGTGCCAGCAGCGTGGGTCACAGGGCGAACACTGAAGCTTTCTTT. Translating it yields CASSVGHRANTEAFF.